A selection of T cell receptor beta chains follows, all from one sample in a study of blood T cell repertoires in COVID-19. Measured with immunoSEQ multiplex PCR; TCRdb has only the in-frame clones, and not every one. The sample includes under 500,000 clones, 87% of them seen just once. The sample comprised PBMCs or T cells enriched from blood (not recorded which). The receptors were gathered from a woman between 18 and 30 years old with acute COVID-19. Each CDR3 is given with its conserved first and last residue. Each record gives: CDR3 DNA, CDR3 protein, clone size, V gene, J gene, D gene. The D gene is left open where the match is weak. Not all rows give a size; the values are once, few, many and, for expanded clones, a class.

DNA: TGTGCCAGCAGCTTGGGTTCGGGGGACACTGAAGCTTTCTTT
CDR3: CASSLGSGDTEAFF
size: few
V: TRBV5-4
J: TRBJ1-1
D: NA

DNA: TGTGCCAGCCGGGACAGGGCCATGAACACTGAAGCTTTCTTT
CDR3: CASRDRAMNTEAFF
size: NA
V: TRBV6-5
J: TRBJ1-1
D: TRBD1

DNA: TGTGCCAGCAGCTACAGTAGAGGAGGTGAGCAGTACTTC
CDR3: CASSYSRGGEQYF
size: NA
V: TRBV7-2
J: TRBJ2-7
D: NA

DNA: TGTGCCAGCAGCCAGGGTGGGGACACTGAAGCTTTCTTT
CDR3: CASSQGGDTEAFF
size: NA
V: TRBV9
J: TRBJ1-1
D: NA

DNA: TGCGCCAGCAGTGAGGGAGGGAGACGGTCACCCCTCCACTTT
CDR3: CASSEGGRRSPLHF
size: once
V: TRBV10-2
J: TRBJ1-6
D: NA

DNA: TGTGCCAGCAGTTTACCTTTGGAGGGACAGGGGGCGGATGAGACCCAGTACTTC
CDR3: CASSLPLEGQGADETQYF
size: NA
V: TRBV27
J: TRBJ2-5
D: TRBD1

DNA: TGTGCCAGCAGCCAAGGGGCTGGCCTCGAGCAGTACTTC
CDR3: CASSQGAGLEQYF
size: NA
V: TRBV3-1/TRBV3-2
J: TRBJ2-7
D: NA

DNA: TGTGCCAGCAGCCAAGTTAGGGGGACAAAAAGAGGGTACACTGAAGCTTTCTTT
CDR3: CASSQVRGTKRGYTEAFF
size: NA
V: TRBV3-1/TRBV3-2
J: TRBJ1-1
D: NA

DNA: TGTGCCAGCAGCTTAGCTGGAGGGGGGGCCTCCGGGGAGCTGTTTTTT
CDR3: CASSLAGGGASGELFF
size: many
V: TRBV7-8
J: TRBJ2-2
D: NA

DNA: TGCGCCAGCAGCCATATCCAGGCTCACTCTGGAAACACCATATATTTT
CDR3: CASSHIQAHSGNTIYF
size: NA
V: TRBV4-1
J: TRBJ1-3
D: NA

DNA: TGTGCCAGCAGCAGAAGGACGGAGGCGAAGCAGTACTTC
CDR3: CASSRRTEAKQYF
size: NA
V: TRBV5-4
J: TRBJ2-7
D: NA

DNA: TGTGCCAGCAGCTTATATGTCAAAGGAGGGACGGGGGAGAGAGAAGAGCAGTACTTC
CDR3: CASSLYVKGGTGEREEQYF
size: NA
V: TRBV7-2
J: TRBJ2-7
D: NA

DNA: TGTGCCAGCAGCTTAGTGTCAGGGCCCGAAGGCTACACCTTC
CDR3: CASSLVSGPEGYTF
size: NA
V: TRBV7-2
J: TRBJ1-2
D: NA

DNA: TGTGCCAGCAGCGGAGGGACAGGGGGTGGCTACACCTTC
CDR3: CASSGGTGGGYTF
size: NA
V: TRBV5-6
J: TRBJ1-2
D: TRBD1

DNA: TGTGCCAGCAGCCGCGACAGGGGAACTGAAGCTTTCTTT
CDR3: CASSRDRGTEAFF
size: once
V: TRBV11-2
J: TRBJ1-1
D: TRBD1

DNA: TGTGCCAGCAGCACTAGCGGGGGGGTGGATACGCAGTATTTT
CDR3: CASSTSGGVDTQYF
size: NA
V: TRBV7-2
J: TRBJ2-3
D: TRBD2

DNA: TGCAGCGTCGCCCGTCCGGGGGGTCATTCCCGTCAAGAGACCCAGTACTTC
CDR3: CSVARPGGHSRQETQYF
size: NA
V: TRBV29-1
J: TRBJ2-5
D: TRBD2

DNA: TGTGCCAGCAGCTTAGAGGAGGCCTCTGGAAACACCATATATTTT
CDR3: CASSLEEASGNTIYF
size: NA
V: TRBV7-9
J: TRBJ1-3
D: NA

DNA: TGTGCCAGCATCCCCGTCTCCTACAATGAGCAGTTCTTC
CDR3: CASIPVSYNEQFF
size: NA
V: TRBV28
J: TRBJ2-1
D: NA

DNA: TGTGCCAGCAGTGAAGCTCGGGTGACAGTTGAAGCTTTCTTT
CDR3: CASSEARVTVEAFF
size: NA
V: TRBV2
J: TRBJ1-1
D: NA

DNA: TGTGCCAGCAGCCATCTAGCGGGTAGAGAGCAGTTCTTC
CDR3: CASSHLAGREQFF
size: NA
V: TRBV3-1/TRBV3-2
J: TRBJ2-1
D: TRBD2

DNA: TGTGCCAGCAGGACCTTTATGGGTGGAGAGATAAACACCGGGGAGCTGTTTTTT
CDR3: CASRTFMGGEINTGELFF
size: NA
V: TRBV28
J: TRBJ2-2
D: NA

DNA: TGCGCCAGCCGACAGGGGGCCTTTGACACCATATATTTT
CDR3: CASRQGAFDTIYF
size: NA
V: TRBV10-2
J: TRBJ1-3
D: TRBD1

DNA: TGCGCCAGCAGCCAAGAGACTCAAGGCACAGATACGCAGTATTTT
CDR3: CASSQETQGTDTQYF
size: NA
V: TRBV4-1
J: TRBJ2-3
D: NA

DNA: TGCGCCAGCAGCTTTTGGGACACTAGCTCTGGGGCCAACGTCCTGACTTTC
CDR3: CASSFWDTSSGANVLTF
size: once
V: TRBV5-1
J: TRBJ2-6
D: NA

DNA: TGTGCCAGCAGCTTGGGACAGGGGATGAACACTGAAGCTTTCTTT
CDR3: CASSLGQGMNTEAFF
size: NA
V: TRBV7-3
J: TRBJ1-1
D: TRBD1

DNA: TGTGCCAGCAGCCCAGACTCCGGGGAGCTGTTTTTT
CDR3: CASSPDSGELFF
size: NA
V: TRBV7-3
J: TRBJ2-2
D: NA

DNA: TGTGCCAGCAGCTTTGACATCAGATCGGACTATGGCTACACCTTC
CDR3: CASSFDIRSDYGYTF
size: NA
V: TRBV5-8
J: TRBJ1-2
D: NA

DNA: TGTGCCAGCAGCCCCTACGGGACAGGGGATTCTAATTCACCCCTCCACTTT
CDR3: CASSPYGTGDSNSPLHF
size: few
V: TRBV6-2/TRBV6-3
J: TRBJ1-6
D: TRBD1

DNA: TGTGCCAGCAGTTCCAGTGGGGGCGCCGGGGCACTCGAGCAGTACTTC
CDR3: CASSSSGGAGALEQYF
size: NA
V: TRBV28
J: TRBJ2-7
D: NA

DNA: TGTGCCAGCAGCTTAATCCGGGACAGGGGGCAGGAGACCCAGTACTTC
CDR3: CASSLIRDRGQETQYF
size: NA
V: TRBV7-8
J: TRBJ2-5
D: TRBD1

DNA: TGTGCCAGCAGTGAATCCAGGGTGGGAACTGAAGCTTTCTTT
CDR3: CASSESRVGTEAFF
size: NA
V: TRBV2
J: TRBJ1-1
D: NA

DNA: TGTGCCAGCGGGACAGGTACGGGGGAGCAGTACTTC
CDR3: CASGTGTGEQYF
size: NA
V: TRBV11-3
J: TRBJ2-7
D: TRBD1

DNA: TGTGCCAGCGGCAGCGGACAGAGCTCTGGAAACACCATATATTTT
CDR3: CASGSGQSSGNTIYF
size: NA
V: TRBV6-6
J: TRBJ1-3
D: NA

DNA: TGTGCCAGCAGCGGGACAAGGGTAGAAGAGACCCAGTACTTC
CDR3: CASSGTRVEETQYF
size: NA
V: TRBV5-8
J: TRBJ2-5
D: NA

DNA: TGTGCCAGCAGTCCCCCCGCGGGACAGGGTGGCTATGGCTACACCTTC
CDR3: CASSPPAGQGGYGYTF
size: NA
V: TRBV28
J: TRBJ1-2
D: TRBD1

DNA: TGTGCCAGTAGTATACGGGGACAGGGGATCTACGAGCAGTACTTC
CDR3: CASSIRGQGIYEQYF
size: NA
V: TRBV19
J: TRBJ2-7
D: TRBD1

DNA: TGTGCCAGTAGTATGCCGGGGAGCTCCTATAATTCACCCCTCCACTTT
CDR3: CASSMPGSSYNSPLHF
size: NA
V: TRBV19
J: TRBJ1-6
D: NA

DNA: TGCGCCAGCAGCCAAGAAGATTATCGCGGAAACAATGAGCAGTTCTTC
CDR3: CASSQEDYRGNNEQFF
size: NA
V: TRBV4-3
J: TRBJ2-1
D: NA

DNA: TGTGCCAGCAGCTTGGGGGCGGGGAACACTGAAGCTTTCTTT
CDR3: CASSLGAGNTEAFF
size: NA
V: TRBV5-6
J: TRBJ1-1
D: NA

DNA: TGTGCCAGCACGACAGGGGTAGAGACCCAGTACTTC
CDR3: CASTTGVETQYF
size: NA
V: TRBV28
J: TRBJ2-5
D: TRBD1